This TCR beta chain is from a study of T cell changes during pregnancy in multiple sclerosis. Produced via immunoSEQ multiplex PCR; TCRdb's table is partial and in-frame only. The table includes tens of thousands of clones, under 90% detected once. The sequencing here drew on CD4+ T cells from peripheral blood mononuclear cells, taken before pregnancy. This sequence originates from a female donor with multiple sclerosis, enrolled in a pregnancy study.

CDR3 sequence: CASSSLSGNTIYF. The CDR3 coding sequence is TGTGCCAGCAGCTCACTCTCTGGAAACACCATATATTTT. The chain uses TRBV5-5 and TRBJ1-3; D gene ambiguous. Trimming cost V 3 bases and J 0 bases, with 4 bases left between them. Germline V gene sequence: CDR1 SGHKS, CDR2 YYEKEE (reference sequence). The CDR3 has 13 residues.